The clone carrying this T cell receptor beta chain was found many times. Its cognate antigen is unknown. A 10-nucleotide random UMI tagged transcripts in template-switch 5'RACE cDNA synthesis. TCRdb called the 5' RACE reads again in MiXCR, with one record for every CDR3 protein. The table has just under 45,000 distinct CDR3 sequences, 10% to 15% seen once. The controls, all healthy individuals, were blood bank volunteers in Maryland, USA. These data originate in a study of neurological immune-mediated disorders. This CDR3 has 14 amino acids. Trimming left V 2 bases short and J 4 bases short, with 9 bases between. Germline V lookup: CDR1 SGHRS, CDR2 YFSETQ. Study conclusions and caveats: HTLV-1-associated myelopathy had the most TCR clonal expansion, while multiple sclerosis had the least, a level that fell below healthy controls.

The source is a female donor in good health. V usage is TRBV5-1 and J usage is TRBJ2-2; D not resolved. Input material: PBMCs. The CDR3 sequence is CASSFSGATGELFF. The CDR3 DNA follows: TGCGCCAGCAGCTTCAGTGGAGCCACCGGGGAGCTGTTTTTT.